The 11 T cell receptor beta chains below were found in one sample sequenced in a study of control samples from healthy donors and cancer patients. TCRdb's copy holds only in-frame clones and misses some; the assay was immunoSEQ multiplex PCR. The table records roughly 48,000 clones, approximately 90% of them present only once. Sequencing used PBMCs. The receptors were gathered from a woman aged 40-49 years with head and neck cancer.

The count of this clone is one. J is TRBJ1-5 and V is TRBV28; a weak D match, TRBD1 (5 bases). Germline CDR1 is MDHEN and CDR2 is SYDVKM. The CDR3 is made up of 15 amino acids. The V and J ends lost 6 bases and 3 bases respectively, with 15 bases between them. The CDR3 coding sequence is TGTGCCAGCAGGAAGACCGACAGCTTCAATCAGCCCCAGCATTTT. It translates to CASRKTDSFNQPQHF.

The chain recombines TRBV14 with TRBJ1-2, with D uncertain. CDR1 and CDR2 from the germline V gene are SGHDN and FVKESK. Trimming took off 3 bases at V and 8 bases at J, with 13 bases between the two ends. CDR3 length equals 13 residues. The CDR3 region has the DNA TGTGCCAGCAGCCACACGGCCCAGGAGGGCTACACCTTC. Translating gives CASSHTAQEGYTF.

The rearrangement uses TRBV5-1 and TRBJ2-7, with D uncertain. CDR3 length: 14 amino acids. Trimming took 0 bases from V and 4 from J, leaving 11 bases between them. Germline CDR1 is SGHRS and CDR2 is YFSETQ. The CDR3: CASSLAGKAYEQYF. The CDR3 DNA reads TGCGCCAGCAGCTTGGCGGGCAAAGCTTACGAGCAGTACTTC.

The rearrangement uses TRBV5-5 and TRBJ1-2; D not certain. The CDR3 covers 11 residues. Germline assignment: CDR1 SGHKS and CDR2 YYEKEE (reference sequence). V lost 1 base and J lost 8, with 6 bases in between. The CDR3 sequence: CASSLREGYTF. CDR3 nucleotide sequence: TGTGCCAGCAGCTTGAGGGAGGGCTACACCTTC.

The genes are TRBV7-2 and TRBJ1-6, with D possibly being TRBD1 (6 bases). The germline gives CDR1 SGHTA, CDR2 FQGNSA. The CDR3 spans 13 residues. The ends were cut back, 5 bases at V and 14 bases at J, with 16 bases in the middle. The CDR3 is CASSPVQGMALHF. CDR3 in DNA: TGTGCCAGCAGCCCGGTACAGGGAATGGCCCTCCACTTT.

The V gene is TRBV11-1, the J gene TRBJ2-5; 11 positions match TRBD1. Germline trimming cut 5 bases from V and 5 bases from J; bases unmatched to any gene: 10. The CDR3 totals 16 residues. The germline V gene has CDR1 SGHAT and CDR2 FQDESV (reference sequence). The CDR3 coding sequence is TGTGCCAGCAGCCGGGCTGGGACAGGGGGTCCGGAGACCCAGTACTTC. This encodes CASSRAGTGGPETQYF.

This rearrangement joins TRBV15 to TRBJ2-5, with TRBD2 identical over 12 bases. The CDR3 runs 16 residues. Trimming took 4 bases from V and 5 from J; bases not matched to a gene: 8. In germline, CDR1 is LNHNV, CDR2 YYDKDF (reference sequence). CDR3 bases: TGTGCCACCAGCACCCGACTAGCGGGAGATGGTGAGACCCAGTACTTC. It is translated as CATSTRLAGDGETQYF.

The V and J genes are TRBV5-8 and TRBJ1-1; no clear D. The CDR3 is made up of 14 amino acids. The germline V gene encodes CDR1 SGHTS and CDR2 YDEGEE. Trimming shortened V by 0 bases and J by 12 bases, and 18 bases separated the two germline ends. In nucleotides, the CDR3 is TGTGCCAGCAGCTTGGGCCGGGGAAGGTACTTAACTTTCTTT. Residues: CASSLGRGRYLTFF.

The genes are TRBV4-2 and TRBJ2-1; 8 nucleotides align to TRBD2. CDR3 size: 16 residues. With V trimmed by 4 bases and J by 4 bases, 9 bases remained unmatched. Germline CDR1 LGHNA, CDR2 YNFKEQ. The CDR3 loop is CASSLLKSGSYNEQFF. The CDR3 region has the DNA TGTGCCAGCAGCCTCCTAAAAAGCGGGAGTTACAATGAGCAGTTCTTC.

This clone was found a few times. V is TRBV7-9 and J is TRBJ1-2, with 7 bases lining up with TRBD1. Per germline, CDR1 SEHNR and CDR2 FQNEAQ (reference sequence). J gave up 3 bases and V 1 base, and 5 bases lay outside the gene matches. The CDR3 spans 15 residues. CDR3 sequence (DNA): TGTGCCAGCAGCTTAGTCACAGGGGCGGACTATGGCTACACCTTC. As protein: CASSLVTGADYGYTF.

The CDR3: CASSQDTLGGNYGYTF. DNA of the CDR3: TGCGCCAGCAGCCAAGATACCCTCGGGGGGAACTATGGCTACACCTTC. V is TRBV4-1 and J is TRBJ1-2; TRBD1 is a possible D gene (5 bases). The V end was cut by 0 bases, the J end by 2 bases, with 13 bases between. This CDR3 region has 16 residues. Germline V gene data show CDR1 as MGHRA and CDR2 as YSYEKL.